This paragraph reports one TCR beta chain. What it recognizes is unknown. The data derive from a study of shared clonotypes between healthy human individuals. Study in general: In total, the donors were two women and a few men aged 18 to 49. Three plates were used per donor for CD4 naive, three for CD4 memory, two for CD8 naive and one for CD8 memory.

Assay used: immunoSEQ multiplex PCR; TCRdb lists only in-frame clones, some missing. The sample holds about 580,000 clones, about 98% seen once. CDR3 size: 14 residues. J gave up 2 bases and V 10 bases, and 5 bases lay outside the gene matches. Germline V gene sequence: CDR1 ENHRY, CDR2 SYGVKD. Study-wide results and caveats: Represented diversity, genetic and exposure-history alike, was limited by few donors. Clonotype sharing among donors was thought likely to change with sequencing depth.

Naive CD8 cells were CD45RO-negative, positively selected for CCR7, excluding terminally differentiated effector memory CD45RA+ cells. The sequence was collected from a man aged 25-45 years in good health. The sample comprised naive CD8+ T cells sorted from blood. This sequence joins TRBV10-3 and TRBJ2-6, with 7 bases identical to TRBD1. For the CDR3, the DNA is TGTGCCACACACAGGGGAACTGGGGCCAACGTCCTGACTTTC. Amino acid sequence: CATHRGTGANVLTF.